This T cell receptor (beta chain) is drawn from a study of T cell changes during pregnancy in multiple sclerosis. This clone showed up just once. Germline values: CDR1 SGDLS, CDR2 YYNGEE. V was clipped by 4 bases and J by 1 base; unmatched bases: 9. The CDR3 covers 16 residues. TCRdb keeps only in-frame clones here, not all; method: immunoSEQ multiplex PCR. The table shows under 50,000 clones, with approximately 90% occurring only once. The chain links TRBV9 to TRBJ2-3, with 7 bases aligning to TRBD2. Sample: CD8+ T cells from peripheral blood mononuclear cells, taken in the second trimester of pregnancy. This sequence was found in a female donor with multiple sclerosis, enrolled in a pregnancy study. The CDR3 sequence: CASSSAASGRTDTQYF. The CDR3 DNA reads TGTGCCAGCAGCTCAGCGGCTAGCGGACGCACAGATACGCAGTATTTT.